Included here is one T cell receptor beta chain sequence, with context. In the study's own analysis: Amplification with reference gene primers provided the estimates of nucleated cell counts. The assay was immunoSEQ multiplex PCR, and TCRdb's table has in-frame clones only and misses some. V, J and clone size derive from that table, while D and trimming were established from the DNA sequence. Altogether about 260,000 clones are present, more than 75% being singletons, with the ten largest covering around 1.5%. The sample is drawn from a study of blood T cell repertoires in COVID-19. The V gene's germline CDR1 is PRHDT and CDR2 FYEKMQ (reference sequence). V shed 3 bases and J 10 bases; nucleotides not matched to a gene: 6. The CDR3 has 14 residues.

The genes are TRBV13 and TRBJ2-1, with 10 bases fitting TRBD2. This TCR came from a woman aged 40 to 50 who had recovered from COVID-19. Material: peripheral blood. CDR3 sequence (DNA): TGTGCCAGCAGCTTGAGCGGGGGGGCCAGGGAGCAGTTCTTC. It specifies CASSLSGGAREQFF.